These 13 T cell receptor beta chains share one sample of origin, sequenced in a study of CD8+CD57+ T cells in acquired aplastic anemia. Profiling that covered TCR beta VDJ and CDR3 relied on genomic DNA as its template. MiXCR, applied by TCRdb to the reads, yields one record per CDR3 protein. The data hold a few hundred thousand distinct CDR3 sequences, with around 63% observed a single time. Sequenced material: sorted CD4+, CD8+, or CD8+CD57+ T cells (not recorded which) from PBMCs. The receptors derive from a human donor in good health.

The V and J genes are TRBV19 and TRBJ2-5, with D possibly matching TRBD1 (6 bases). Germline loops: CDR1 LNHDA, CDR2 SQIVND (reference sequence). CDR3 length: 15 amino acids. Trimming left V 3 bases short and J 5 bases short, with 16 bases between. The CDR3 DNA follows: TGTGCCAGTAGTATTGGACAGTATGATGGGGAGACCCAGTACTTC. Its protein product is CASSIGQYDGETQYF.

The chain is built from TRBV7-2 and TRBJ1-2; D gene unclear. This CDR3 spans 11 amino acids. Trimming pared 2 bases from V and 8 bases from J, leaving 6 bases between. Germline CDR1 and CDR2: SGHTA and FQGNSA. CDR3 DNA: TGTGCCAGCAGCTTATGGGGAGGCTACACCTTC. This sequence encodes CASSLWGGYTF.

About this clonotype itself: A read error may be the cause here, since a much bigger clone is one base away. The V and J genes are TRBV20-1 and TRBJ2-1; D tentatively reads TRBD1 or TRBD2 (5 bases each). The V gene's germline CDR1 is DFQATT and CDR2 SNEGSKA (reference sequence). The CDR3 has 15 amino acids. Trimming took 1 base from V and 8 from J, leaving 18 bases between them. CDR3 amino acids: CSARVARGPIDEQFF. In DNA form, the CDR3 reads TGCAGTGCTAGAGTAGCGAGGGGCCCCATCGATGAGCAGTTCTTC.

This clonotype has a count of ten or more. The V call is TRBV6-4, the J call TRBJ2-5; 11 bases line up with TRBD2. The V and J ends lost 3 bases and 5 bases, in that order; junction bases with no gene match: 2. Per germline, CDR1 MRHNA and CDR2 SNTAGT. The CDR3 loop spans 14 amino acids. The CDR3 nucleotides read TGTGCCAGCAGTGAGACTAGCGGGGATGAGACCCAGTACTTC. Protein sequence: CASSETSGDETQYF.

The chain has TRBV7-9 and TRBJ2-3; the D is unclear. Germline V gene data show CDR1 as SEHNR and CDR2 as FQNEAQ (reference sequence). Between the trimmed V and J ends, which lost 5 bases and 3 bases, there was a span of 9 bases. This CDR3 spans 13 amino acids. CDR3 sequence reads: CASSAQGTDTQYF. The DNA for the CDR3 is TGTGCCAGCAGCGCGCAAGGAACAGATACGCAGTATTTT. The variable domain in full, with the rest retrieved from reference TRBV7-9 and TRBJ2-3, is DTGVSQNPRHKITKRGQNVTFRCDPISEHNRLYWYRQTLGQGPEFLTYFQNEAQLEKSRLLSDRFSAERPKGSFSTLEIQRTEQGDSAMYLCASSAQGTDTQYFGPGTRLTVL.

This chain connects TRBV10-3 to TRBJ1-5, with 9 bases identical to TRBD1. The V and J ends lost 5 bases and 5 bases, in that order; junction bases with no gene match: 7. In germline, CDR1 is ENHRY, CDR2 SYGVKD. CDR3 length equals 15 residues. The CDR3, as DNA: TGTGCCATCAGTCCCGGACAGGGGCGGGATCAGCCCCAGCATTTT. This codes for CAISPGQGRDQPQHF.

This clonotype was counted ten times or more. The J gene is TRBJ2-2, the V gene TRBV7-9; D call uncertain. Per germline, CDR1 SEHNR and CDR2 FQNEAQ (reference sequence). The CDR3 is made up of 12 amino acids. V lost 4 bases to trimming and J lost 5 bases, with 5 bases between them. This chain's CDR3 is CASSSGTGELFF. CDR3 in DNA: TGTGCCAGCAGCTCGGGTACCGGGGAGCTGTTTTTT.

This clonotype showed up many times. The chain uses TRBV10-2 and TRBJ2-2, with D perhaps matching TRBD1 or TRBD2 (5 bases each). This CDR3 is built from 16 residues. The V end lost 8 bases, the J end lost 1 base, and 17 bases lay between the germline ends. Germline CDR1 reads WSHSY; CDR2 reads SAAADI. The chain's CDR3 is CASFSVGTVNTGELFF. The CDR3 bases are TGCGCCAGCTTCTCCGTTGGGACGGTGAACACCGGGGAGCTGTTTTTT.

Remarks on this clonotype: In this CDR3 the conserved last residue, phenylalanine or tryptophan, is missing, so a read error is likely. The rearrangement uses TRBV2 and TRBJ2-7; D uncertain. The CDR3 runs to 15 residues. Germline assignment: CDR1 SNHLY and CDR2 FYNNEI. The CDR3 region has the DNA TGTGCCAGCACCATCGGCGGTTCAGGCGGCTACGGGCAGTACCTC. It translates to CASTIGGSGGYGQYL.

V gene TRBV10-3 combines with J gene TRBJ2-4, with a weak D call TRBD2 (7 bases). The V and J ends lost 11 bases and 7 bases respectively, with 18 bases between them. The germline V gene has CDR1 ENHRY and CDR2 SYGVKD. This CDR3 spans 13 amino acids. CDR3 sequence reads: CAASRGAGNIQYF. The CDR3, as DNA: TGTGCCGCGAGTCGGGGGGCCGGGAACATTCAGTACTTC.

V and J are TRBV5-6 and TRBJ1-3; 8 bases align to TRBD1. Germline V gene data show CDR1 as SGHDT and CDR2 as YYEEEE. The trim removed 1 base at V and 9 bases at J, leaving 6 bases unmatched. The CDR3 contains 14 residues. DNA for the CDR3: TGTGCCAGCAGCTTGAGGGGGACAGGAGGCACCATATATTTT. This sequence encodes CASSLRGTGGTIYF.

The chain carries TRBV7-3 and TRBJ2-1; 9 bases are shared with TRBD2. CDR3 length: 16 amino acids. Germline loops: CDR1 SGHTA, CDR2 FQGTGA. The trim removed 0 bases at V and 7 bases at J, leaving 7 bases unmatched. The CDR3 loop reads CASSLTSGTSSNEQFF. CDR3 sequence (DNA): TGTGCCAGCAGCTTAACGTCCGGGACTAGCAGTAATGAGCAGTTCTTC.

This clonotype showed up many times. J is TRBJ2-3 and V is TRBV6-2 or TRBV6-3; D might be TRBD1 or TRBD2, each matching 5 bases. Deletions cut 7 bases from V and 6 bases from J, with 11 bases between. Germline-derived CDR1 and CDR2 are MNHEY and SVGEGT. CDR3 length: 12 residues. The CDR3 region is CASTDWDDTQYF. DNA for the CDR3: TGTGCCAGCACCGACTGGGACGATACGCAGTATTTT.